This is a list of T cell receptor beta chains from one sample in a study of T cells in Graves' hyperthyroidism and ophthalmopathy. TCRdb reprocessed the multiplex PCR reads with MiXCR, giving one entry per CDR3 protein. The sample lists around 600,000 distinct CDR3 sequences; around 16% were seen once. Sequencing was done on a sample of blood. Source of these receptors: a woman in her thirties or forties with Graves' ophthalmopathy. Each CDR3 is given without its conserved first and last residue.

V	CDR3
TRBV20-1	SAGDLAGGETQY
TRBV18	ASPLGQGYNEQF
TRBV28	ASRSSGVSPFYERY
TRBV29-1	SVEAGTGRNIQY
TRBV5-1	ASSLTGTYTEAF
TRBV6-1	ASQGYSNQPQH
TRBV7-9	ASSLALADEETQY
TRBV3-1	ASSQNWGQQETQY
TRBV19	ASRRTTGGRDNQPQH
TRBV7-2	ASSPGRGSDQPQH
TRBV20-1	SARILAGGFYEQY
TRBV2	AGIQGPNYGYT
TRBV12-3/TRBV12-4	ASSPTGGGSPLH
TRBV30	AWSGKGSGANVLT
TRBV19	ASSMGRTNYGYT
TRBV4-1	ASSQDLPGVGDTQY
TRBV20-1	SASVSAPATEAF
TRBV20-1	SARRAANTGELF
TRBV19	ATKQWSTEAF
TRBV12-3/TRBV12-4	ASSLRGASTEAF
TRBV6-2/TRBV6-3	ASSYSWETYGYT
TRBV29-1	SVVSGINTGELF
TRBV11-2	ASRGTSGSLF
TRBV4-2	ASSQPGEGGYNEQF
TRBV5-1	ASSPGQGVETQY